These T cell receptor beta chains were read from a single sample in a study of beta chain features in type 1 diabetes. The assay was immunoSEQ multiplex PCR, and TCRdb's table has in-frame clones only and misses some. The table records under 450,000 clones, over 11% of them present only once. The specimen was naive CD4+ T cells from blood. The receptors were gathered from a man in his thirties or forties in good health. Both conserved end residues are part of each CDR3. A D gene is named only where the DNA matches it firmly. The size of a clone is reported for some rows only, either as once, few or many, or as a class for expanded clones.

>TRBJ2-2|.|TRBV2|.
TGTGCCAGCAAAGCTGTGGGAAGAGCATACAACGGGGAGCTGTTTTTT
CASKAVGRAYNGELFF
>TRBJ1-6|few|TRBV13|TRBD1
TGTGCCAGCAGCACCGACAGGGGTCGAAATAATTCACCCCTCCACTTT
CASSTDRGRNNSPLHF
>TRBJ2-2|.|TRBV4-3|.
TGCGCCAGCAGTAGCCGGTTCTGGGGGGACCCGAACACCGGGGAGCTGTTTTTT
CASSSRFWGDPNTGELFF
>TRBJ1-4|.|TRBV29-1|TRBD1
TGCAGCGTTCCGGGACAGGGGGGGCATGAAAAACTGTTTTTT
CSVPGQGGHEKLFF
>TRBJ2-3|.|TRBV9|TRBD2
TGTGCCAGCAGCACCGGGACTAGCGGACTCACAGATACGCAGTATTTT
CASSTGTSGLTDTQYF
>TRBJ2-5|few|TRBV7-3|.
TGTGCCAGCAGCTTAACTATCCAAGAGACCCAGTACTTC
CASSLTIQETQYF
>TRBJ2-3|few|TRBV7-9|.
TGTGCCAGCAGCTCGGATGATCGCGCAGATACGCAGTATTTT
CASSSDDRADTQYF
>TRBJ1-2|few|TRBV30|.
TGTGCCTGGAGTAAGGGTCCTAACTATGGCTACACCTTC
CAWSKGPNYGYTF
>TRBJ2-7|.|TRBV6-1|.
TGTGCCAGCAGTGAGAGGGTTTCGTTTAGCTCCTACGAGCAGTACTTC
CASSERVSFSSYEQYF
>TRBJ2-5|few|TRBV7-3|.
TGTGCCAGCAGCTCAGGGATGAGAGAGACCCAGTACTTC
CASSSGMRETQYF
>TRBJ2-2|many|TRBV9|.
TGTGCCAGCAGCGTTCGAGCCCCCGCCGGGGAGCTGTTTTTT
CASSVRAPAGELFF
>TRBJ2-1|.|TRBV7-9|.
TGTGCCAGCAGCCCGTTCGGACCCTCACGTGAGCAGTTCTTC
CASSPFGPSREQFF
>TRBJ1-3|few|TRBV13|.
TGTGCCAGCAGCTTAGGCCAGGGAAATGGAAACACCATATATTTT
CASSLGQGNGNTIYF
>TRBJ2-5|.|TRBV7-2|TRBD2
TGTGCCAGCAGCTTAAGCGGTCGACTAGCGGGTCAAGAGACCCAGTACTTC
CASSLSGRLAGQETQYF
>TRBJ2-5|few|TRBV5-4|TRBD2
TGTGCCAGCAGCCCTGGACTAGCGGGGCTTCAGTACTTC
CASSPGLAGLQYF
>TRBJ2-3|few|TRBV11-1|.
TGTGCCAGCAGCTTCGGGCTAGCTGAAGATACGCAGTATTTT
CASSFGLAEDTQYF
>TRBJ2-5|.|TRBV19|.
TGTGCCAGTAGTTCTTGGGAGACCCAGTACTTC
CASSSWETQYF
>TRBJ2-1|.|TRBV19|TRBD2
TGTGCCAGTAGTATGTGGACTAGTATGATAAGTGAGCAGTTCTTC
CASSMWTSMISEQFF
>TRBJ2-7|few|TRBV2|.
TGTGCCAGCAGCCCTACAGGGTCCCCCTACGAGCAGTACTTC
CASSPTGSPYEQYF
>TRBJ2-5|.|TRBV7-9|.
TGTGCCAGCAGCTTCCCCCACCAAGAGACCCAGTACTTC
CASSFPHQETQYF
>TRBJ2-7|.|TRBV4-2|.
TGTGCCAGCAGCCCGCGGGGGCCCTCCTACGAGCAGTACTTC
CASSPRGPSYEQYF
>TRBJ2-5|few|TRBV19|.
TGTGCCAGTGCGGACCCTACGACCCAGTACTTC
CASADPTTQYF
>TRBJ2-3|.|TRBV7-2|.
TGTGCCAGCAGCTTAGTGGTTGGGGGCACAGATACGCAGTATTTT
CASSLVVGGTDTQYF
>TRBJ2-3|few|TRBV4-1|.
TGCGCCAGCAGCCAAGAGGGTCGGGCAGATACGCAGTATTTT
CASSQEGRADTQYF
>TRBJ1-1|few|TRBV30|TRBD1
TGTGCCTGGAGCCCAGGACAGGGGATGAACACTGAAGCTTTCTTT
CAWSPGQGMNTEAFF
>TRBJ2-3|few|TRBV4-1|TRBD2
TGCGCCAGCAGCCAAGAGGCACTAGCGGAGGGATATCCCACAGATACGCAGTATTTT
CASSQEALAEGYPTDTQYF
>TRBJ2-7|.|TRBV10-3|TRBD1
TGTGCCATCAGCCTTCGACAGGGGGCGGACGAGCAGTACTTC
CAISLRQGADEQYF
>TRBJ1-2|.|TRBV11-1|.
TGTGCCAGCAGCGCTACGACTGGGAGCGGCTATGGCTACACCTTC
CASSATTGSGYGYTF